Below, 23 T cell receptor beta chains from the same sample are listed, as sequenced in a study of blood T cell repertoires in COVID-19. Sequencing was performed with immunoSEQ multiplex PCR; in TCRdb, only in-frame clones are kept and a portion is missing. The profile shows hundreds of thousands of clones, 80% to 90% of them singletons. What was sequenced was PBMCs or T cells enriched from blood (not recorded which). Receptors were obtained from a woman aged 18 to 35 who had recovered from COVID-19.

Concerning this clone itself: Within the sample, other DNA sequences also encode this same CDR3. The chain links TRBV18 to TRBJ1-5, with no clear D. The CDR3 runs 13 residues. Trimming left V 3 bases short and J 0 bases short, with 3 bases between. Germline CDR1 reads KGHSH; CDR2 reads LQKENI. The CDR3 reads CASSPYSNQPQHF. CDR3 DNA: TGTGCCAGCTCACCTTATAGCAATCAGCCCCAGCATTTT.

V usage is TRBV27 and J usage is TRBJ2-1; 8 bases align to TRBD1. CDR3 size: 17 residues. J was trimmed by 8 bases and V by 1 base; bases with no gene match: 13. Germline CDR1 and CDR2: MNHEY and SMNVEV (reference sequence). The CDR3 here is CASSLFPRNRGSDEQFF. The CDR3 region has the DNA TGTGCCAGCAGTTTATTTCCTCGGAACAGGGGGAGTGATGAGCAGTTCTTC.

This clone has just one count. The rearrangement links TRBV28 to TRBJ1-4; 7 bases fit TRBD1. V was clipped by 10 bases and J by 8 bases; unmatched bases: 4. The CDR3 loop spans 11 amino acids. The germline CDR1 and CDR2 sequences are MDHEN and SYDVKM. CDR3 region: CATTGEEKLFF. In nucleotides, the CDR3 is TGTGCCACTACAGGGGAGGAAAAACTGTTTTTT.

This chain links TRBV7-3 with TRBJ1-2; possibly TRBD1 for D (6 bases). Germline V lookup: CDR1 SGHTA, CDR2 FQGTGA. V shed 3 bases and J shed 2 bases, with 16 bases lying between them. The CDR3 sequence is 16 residues long. CDR3 nucleotide sequence: TGTGCCAGCAGCTTTCCCGGACTTACAGGGAACTATGGCTACACCTTC. It yields the protein CASSFPGLTGNYGYTF.

DNA of the CDR3: TGCGCCAGCAGCCAAGACATAGCCTATGGCTACACCTTC. Encoded protein: CASSQDIAYGYTF. The chain employs TRBV4-1 and TRBJ1-2, with D uncertain. This CDR3 is built from 13 residues. CDR1 is MGHRA, CDR2 YSYEKL, per germline. The V end was cut by 0 bases, the J end by 4 bases, with 6 bases between.

The V gene is TRBV27, the J gene TRBJ2-4, with D hard to call. CDR1 and CDR2 (germline): MNHEY, SMNVEV (reference sequence). There are 17 residues in the CDR3. The V gene lost 1 base and the J gene lost 2 bases, with 15 bases spanning the gap. CDR3 sequence reads: CASSLFGLYDPKNIQYF. The DNA for the CDR3 is TGTGCCAGCAGTTTATTTGGGCTATATGACCCCAAAAACATTCAGTACTTC.

The chain is built from TRBV5-1 and TRBJ2-3; D not certain. Germline CDR1 reads SGHRS; CDR2 reads YFSETQ. This CDR3 comprises 16 residues. Trimming left V 6 bases short and J 0 bases short, with 17 bases between. The CDR3 region has the DNA TGCGCCAGCACCATAGTTGGTGTAACTAGCACAGATACGCAGTATTTT. This gives the protein CASTIVGVTSTDTQYF.

The V gene is TRBV28, the J gene TRBJ1-5; the match to TRBD1 covers 7 bases. Trimming cost V 1 base and J 7 bases; bases outside gene matches: 10. This CDR3 is 16 amino acids long. CDR1 and CDR2 from the germline V gene are MDHEN and SYDVKM. The CDR3, as DNA: TGTGCCAGCAGTTTATCTAGACAGGGTAGTTGGCAGCCCCAGCATTTT. This gives the protein CASSLSRQGSWQPQHF. The whole variable domain, filled in from reference TRBV28 and TRBJ1-5, reads DVKVTQSSRYLVKRTGEKVFLECVQDMDHENMFWYRQDPGLGLRLIYFSYDVKMKEKGDIPEGYSVSREKKERFSLILESASTNQTSMYLCASSLSRQGSWQPQHFGDGTRLSIL.

CDR3 in DNA: TGTGCCAGCAGCTCCTCCGGGACTAGCCGGCACGAGCAGTACTTC. Its protein is CASSSSGTSRHEQYF. The chain recombines TRBV7-8 with TRBJ2-7, with TRBD2 identical over 9 bases. V lost 4 bases and J lost 5; bases outside the gene matches: 9. CDR1 and CDR2 from the germline V gene are SGHVS and FQNEAQ. CDR3 length equals 15 residues.

The genes are TRBV7-6 and TRBJ1-4; 9 bases fit TRBD1. In germline, CDR1 is SGHVS, CDR2 FNYEAQ. Trimming cost V 5 bases and J 8 bases; bases outside gene matches: 6. The CDR3 runs 14 residues. The CDR3 region has the DNA TGTGCCAGCAGCCTAGGGACAGGGAGGGAAAAACTGTTTTTT. Translating gives CASSLGTGREKLFF.

The rearrangement joins TRBV7-2 to TRBJ1-3; maybe TRBD1 (5 bases). The germline V gene has CDR1 SGHTA and CDR2 FQGNSA. The CDR3 is made up of 13 amino acids. V was shortened by 4 bases and J by 4 bases, with 8 bases between the two germline ends. The CDR3, as DNA: TGTGCCAGCAGCTCGCAGGGAGGAAACACCATATATTTT. The encoded protein is CASSSQGGNTIYF.

The chain has TRBV11-2 and TRBJ2-7, with TRBD2 matching over 8 bases. V lost 5 bases to trimming and J lost 0 bases; unmatched junction nucleotides: 15. This CDR3 is built from 18 residues. Germline V lookup: CDR1 SGHAT, CDR2 FQNNGV. CDR3: CASSKRQVRGGPSYEQYF. The CDR3 nucleotides are TGTGCCAGCAGCAAAAGGCAGGTGCGCGGGGGGCCCTCCTACGAGCAGTACTTC. Drawing the rest from reference TRBV11-2 and TRBJ2-7, the complete variable domain is EAGVAQSPRYKIIEKRQSVAFWCNPISGHATLYWYQQILGQGPKLLIQFQNNGVVDDSQLPKDRFSAERLKGVDSTLKIQPAKLEDSAVYLCASSKRQVRGGPSYEQYFGPGTRLTVT.

This chain links TRBV27 with TRBJ1-4; D unresolved. The V gene's germline CDR1 is MNHEY and CDR2 SMNVEV (reference sequence). The V end was cut by 5 bases, the J end by 7 bases, with 17 bases between. The CDR3 runs to 15 residues. CDR3 region: CASSGENRPSEKLFF. Written as DNA, the CDR3 is TGTGCCAGCAGTGGGGAGAACCGACCGAGTGAAAAACTGTTTTTT.

The chain carries TRBV7-9 and TRBJ2-2; 14 positions agree with TRBD2. Germline V gene lookup returns CDR1 SEHNR and CDR2 FQNEAQ (reference sequence). The J segment lost 0 bases and the V segment lost 5 bases, leaving 8 bases of the junction unmatched. This CDR3 is 19 amino acids long. This CDR3 is CASSPGTSGGNANTGELFF. The DNA of the CDR3 is TGTGCCAGCAGCCCTGGGACTAGCGGGGGAAACGCGAACACCGGGGAGCTGTTTTTT.

The chain links TRBV11-2 to TRBJ2-7, with 9 bases identical to TRBD1. Trimming took 7 bases from V and 6 from J; bases not matched to a gene: 10. CDR1 SGHAT and CDR2 FQNNGV come from the germline V gene. This CDR3 spans 14 amino acids. The CDR3 loop is CASTSGTGILEQYF. The CDR3 DNA reads TGTGCCAGCACCTCGGGGACAGGGATTCTCGAGCAGTACTTC. Full variable domain (rest looked up from reference TRBV11-2 and TRBJ2-7): EAGVAQSPRYKIIEKRQSVAFWCNPISGHATLYWYQQILGQGPKLLIQFQNNGVVDDSQLPKDRFSAERLKGVDSTLKIQPAKLEDSAVYLCASTSGTGILEQYFGPGTRLTVT.

The chain has TRBV15 and TRBJ1-1; the D is unclear. Germline V gene sequence: CDR1 LNHNV, CDR2 YYDKDF (reference sequence). V lost 6 bases to trimming and J lost 1 base, with 6 bases between them. The CDR3 loop spans 12 amino acids. Here the CDR3 reads CATSPRNTEAFF. The CDR3 bases are TGTGCCACCAGTCCCAGGAACACTGAAGCTTTCTTT.

This clone has only a few counts. V usage is TRBV19 and J usage is TRBJ1-5; D perhaps matches TRBD1 (5 bases). The CDR3 has 14 residues. V lost 7 bases and J 1 base, leaving 11 bases between the germline ends. The germline V gene has CDR1 LNHDA and CDR2 SQIVND (reference sequence). CDR3 residues: CASNRPGSNQPQHF. The CDR3 nucleotides are TGTGCCAGTAACAGGCCAGGGAGCAATCAGCCCCAGCATTTT.

The V call is TRBV11-2, the J call TRBJ2-1; D gene uncertain. The V end was cut by 1 base, the J end by 7 bases, with 8 bases between. From germline, CDR1 is SGHAT and CDR2 FQNNGV. The CDR3 extends over 13 amino acids. The CDR3 protein is CASSLGLRNEQFF. In DNA form, the CDR3 reads TGTGCCAGCAGCTTAGGTTTGAGGAATGAGCAGTTCTTC.

This clone was found once. The V and J genes are TRBV28 and TRBJ2-7; 11 bases line up with TRBD1. Per the germline V gene, CDR1 is MDHEN and CDR2 is SYDVKM. The CDR3 is 15 residues long. J lost 1 base, V lost 2 bases, and 1 base had no gene match. For the CDR3, the DNA is TGTGCCAGCAGTTTAGGGGACAGGGGGTCCTACGAGCAGTACTTC. It translates to CASSLGDRGSYEQYF.

The chain employs TRBV30 and TRBJ1-1; D is unclear. Germline CDR1 GTSNPN, CDR2 SVGIG (reference sequence). This CDR3 contains 10 residues. The CDR3 sequence: CALSWERTFF. As DNA, the CDR3 is TGTGCTCTAAGCTGGGAGCGAACTTTCTTT.

The V call is TRBV6-5, the J call TRBJ2-7; 8 bases line up with TRBD1. V lost 6 bases, J lost 3 bases, and 4 bases stayed unmatched. Per germline, CDR1 MNHEY and CDR2 SVGAGI. This CDR3 is built from 13 residues. CDR3 region: CASRVTGDYEQYF. In nucleotides, the CDR3 is TGTGCCAGCAGGGTGACAGGGGACTACGAGCAGTACTTC.

The rearrangement uses TRBV7-2 and TRBJ1-1; maybe TRBD1 (6 bases). Between the trimmed V and J ends, which lost 6 bases and 3 bases, there was a span of 14 bases. The CDR3 runs 14 residues. The germline CDR1 and CDR2 sequences are SGHTA and FQGNSA. The CDR3 protein is CASSRGQRYTEAFF. CDR3 coding DNA: TGTGCCAGCAGTAGAGGACAGCGTTACACTGAAGCTTTCTTT.

V and J are TRBV6-5 and TRBJ1-1; no definite D call. The CDR3 covers 14 residues. V was clipped by 7 bases and J by 1 base, with 13 bases between them. The germline V gene encodes CDR1 MNHEY and CDR2 SVGAGI. The CDR3 DNA follows: TGTGCCAGCACCCCCGGTACGTGGAACACTGAAGCTTTCTTT. This sequence encodes CASTPGTWNTEAFF.